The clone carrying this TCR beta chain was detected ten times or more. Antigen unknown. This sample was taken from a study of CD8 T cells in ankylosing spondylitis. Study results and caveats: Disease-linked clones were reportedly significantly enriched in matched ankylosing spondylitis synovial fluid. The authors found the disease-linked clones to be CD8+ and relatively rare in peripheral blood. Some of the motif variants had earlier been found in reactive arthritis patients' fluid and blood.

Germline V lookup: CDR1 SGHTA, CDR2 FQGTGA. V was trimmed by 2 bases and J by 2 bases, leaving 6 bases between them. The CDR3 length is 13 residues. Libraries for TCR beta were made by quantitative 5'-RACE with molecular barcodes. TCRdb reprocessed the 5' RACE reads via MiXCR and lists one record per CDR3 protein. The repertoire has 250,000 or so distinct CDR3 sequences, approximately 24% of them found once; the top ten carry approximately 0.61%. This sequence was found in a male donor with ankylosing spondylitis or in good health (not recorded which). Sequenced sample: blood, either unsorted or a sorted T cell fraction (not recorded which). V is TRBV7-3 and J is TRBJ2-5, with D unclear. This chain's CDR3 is CASSLGHQETQYF. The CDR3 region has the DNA TGTGCCAGCAGCTTAGGCCATCAAGAGACCCAGTACTTC.